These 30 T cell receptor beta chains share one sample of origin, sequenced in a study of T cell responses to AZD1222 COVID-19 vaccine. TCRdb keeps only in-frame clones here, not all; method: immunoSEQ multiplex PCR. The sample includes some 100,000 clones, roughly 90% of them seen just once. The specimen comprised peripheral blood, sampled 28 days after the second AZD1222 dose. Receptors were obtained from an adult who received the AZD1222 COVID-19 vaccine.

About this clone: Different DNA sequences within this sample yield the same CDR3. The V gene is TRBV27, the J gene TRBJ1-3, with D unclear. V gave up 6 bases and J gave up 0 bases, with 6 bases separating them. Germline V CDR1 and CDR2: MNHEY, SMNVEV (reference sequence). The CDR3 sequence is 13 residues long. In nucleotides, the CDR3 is TGTGCCAGCAGACGAACCTCTGGAAACACCATATATTTT. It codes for CASRRTSGNTIYF.

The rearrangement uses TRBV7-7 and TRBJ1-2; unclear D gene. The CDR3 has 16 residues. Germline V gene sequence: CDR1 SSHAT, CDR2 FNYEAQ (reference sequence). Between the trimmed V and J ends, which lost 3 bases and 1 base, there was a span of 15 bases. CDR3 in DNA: TGTGCCAGCAGCTTGGGGTGGCAGACCGATAACTATGGCTACACCTTC. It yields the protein CASSLGWQTDNYGYTF.

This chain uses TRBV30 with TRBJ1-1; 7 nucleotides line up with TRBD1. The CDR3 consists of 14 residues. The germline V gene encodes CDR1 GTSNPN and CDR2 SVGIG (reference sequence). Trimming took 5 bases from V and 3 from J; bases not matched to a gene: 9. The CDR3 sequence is CAWVLGGADTEAFF. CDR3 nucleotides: TGTGCCTGGGTACTAGGGGGCGCGGACACTGAAGCTTTCTTT.

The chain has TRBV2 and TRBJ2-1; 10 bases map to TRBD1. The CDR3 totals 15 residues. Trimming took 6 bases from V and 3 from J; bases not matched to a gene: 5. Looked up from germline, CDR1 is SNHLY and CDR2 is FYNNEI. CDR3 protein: CASSLDRGHYNEQFF. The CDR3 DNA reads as TGTGCCAGCAGCCTCGACAGGGGGCACTACAATGAGCAGTTCTTC.

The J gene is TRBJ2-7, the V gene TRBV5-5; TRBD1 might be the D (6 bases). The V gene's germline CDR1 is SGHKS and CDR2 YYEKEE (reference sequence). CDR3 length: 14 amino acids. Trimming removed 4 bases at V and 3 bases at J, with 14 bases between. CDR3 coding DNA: TGTGCCAGCAGCCAACGGGACAAACACTACGAGCAGTACTTC. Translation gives CASSQRDKHYEQYF.

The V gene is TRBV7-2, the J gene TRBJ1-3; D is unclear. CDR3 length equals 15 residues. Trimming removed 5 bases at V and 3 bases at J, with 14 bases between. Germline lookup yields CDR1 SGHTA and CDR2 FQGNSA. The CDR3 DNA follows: TGTGCCAGCAGCCAACGTGCAGGAGGTGGAAACACCATATATTTT. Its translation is CASSQRAGGGNTIYF. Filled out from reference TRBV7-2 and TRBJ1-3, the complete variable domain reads GAGVSQSPSNKVTEKGKDVELRCDPISGHTALYWYRQSLGQGLEFLIYFQGNSAPDKSGLPSDRFSAERTGGSVSTLTIQRTQQEDSAVYLCASSQRAGGGNTIYFGEGSWLTVV.

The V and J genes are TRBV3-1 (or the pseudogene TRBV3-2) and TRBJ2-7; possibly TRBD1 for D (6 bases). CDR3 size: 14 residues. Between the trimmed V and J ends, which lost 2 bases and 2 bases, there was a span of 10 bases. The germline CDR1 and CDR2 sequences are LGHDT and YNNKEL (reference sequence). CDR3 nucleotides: TGTGCCAGCAGCCAATTTACAGGGCCCTACGAGCAGTACTTC. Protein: CASSQFTGPYEQYF.

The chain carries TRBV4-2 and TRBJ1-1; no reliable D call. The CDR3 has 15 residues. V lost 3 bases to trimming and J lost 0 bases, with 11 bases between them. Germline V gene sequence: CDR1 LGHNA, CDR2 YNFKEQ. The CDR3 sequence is CASSQAGIMNTEAFF. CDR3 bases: TGTGCCAGCAGCCAGGCCGGAATCATGAACACTGAAGCTTTCTTT.

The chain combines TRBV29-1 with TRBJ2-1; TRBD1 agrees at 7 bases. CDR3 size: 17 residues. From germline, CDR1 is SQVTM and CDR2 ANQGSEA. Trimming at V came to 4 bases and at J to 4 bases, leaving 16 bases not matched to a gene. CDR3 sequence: CSVGGPRGTDTYNEQFF. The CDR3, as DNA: TGCAGCGTTGGGGGACCCCGAGGGACAGACACGTACAATGAGCAGTTCTTC.

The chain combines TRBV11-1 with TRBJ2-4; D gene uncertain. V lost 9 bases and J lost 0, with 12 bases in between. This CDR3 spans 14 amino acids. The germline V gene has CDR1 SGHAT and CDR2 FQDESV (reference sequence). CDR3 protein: CASSPGLAKNIQYF. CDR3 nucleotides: TGTGCCAGTAGCCCGGGCCTAGCCAAAAACATTCAGTACTTC.

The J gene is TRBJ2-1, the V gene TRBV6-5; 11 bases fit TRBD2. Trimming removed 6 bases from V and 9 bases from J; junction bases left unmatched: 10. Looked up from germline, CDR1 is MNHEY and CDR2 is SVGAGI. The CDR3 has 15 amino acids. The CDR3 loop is CASSSASGGFGEQFF. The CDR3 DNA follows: TGTGCCAGCAGCTCTGCTAGCGGGGGGTTTGGTGAGCAGTTCTTC.

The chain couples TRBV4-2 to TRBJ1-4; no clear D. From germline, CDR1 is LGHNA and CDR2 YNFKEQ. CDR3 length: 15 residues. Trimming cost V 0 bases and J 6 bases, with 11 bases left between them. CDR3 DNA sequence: TGTGCCAGCAGCCAAGACCCGGGAGGAGATGAAAAACTGTTTTTT. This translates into CASSQDPGGDEKLFF.

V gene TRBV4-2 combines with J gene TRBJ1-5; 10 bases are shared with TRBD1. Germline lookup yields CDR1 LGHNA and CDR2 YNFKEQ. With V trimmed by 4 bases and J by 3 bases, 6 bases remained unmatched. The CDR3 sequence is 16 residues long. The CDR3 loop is CASSRRQGAFNQPQHF. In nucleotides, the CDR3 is TGTGCCAGCAGCCGCCGACAGGGGGCTTTCAATCAGCCCCAGCATTTT.

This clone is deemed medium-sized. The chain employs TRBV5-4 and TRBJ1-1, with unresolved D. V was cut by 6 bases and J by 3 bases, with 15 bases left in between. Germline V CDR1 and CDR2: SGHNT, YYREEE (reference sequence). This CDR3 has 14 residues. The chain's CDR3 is CASNSLGGHTEAFF. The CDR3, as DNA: TGTGCCAGCAACTCACTGGGAGGGCACACTGAAGCTTTCTTT. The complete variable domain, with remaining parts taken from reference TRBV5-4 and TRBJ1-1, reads ETGVTQSPTHLIKTRGQQVTLRCSSQSGHNTVSWYQQALGQGPQFIFQYYREEENGRGNFPPRFSGLQFPNYSSELNVNALELDDSALYLCASNSLGGHTEAFFGQGTRLTVV.

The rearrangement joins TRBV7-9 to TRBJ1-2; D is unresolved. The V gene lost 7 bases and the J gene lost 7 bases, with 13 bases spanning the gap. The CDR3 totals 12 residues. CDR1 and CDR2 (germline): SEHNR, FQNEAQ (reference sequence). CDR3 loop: CASTNKASGYTF. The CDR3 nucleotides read TGTGCCAGCACCAATAAGGCGAGTGGCTACACCTTC.

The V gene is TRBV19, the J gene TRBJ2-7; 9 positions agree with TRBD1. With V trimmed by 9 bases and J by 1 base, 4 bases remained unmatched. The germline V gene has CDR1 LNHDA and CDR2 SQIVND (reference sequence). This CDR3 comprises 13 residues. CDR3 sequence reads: CASTDRGSYEQYF. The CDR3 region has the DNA TGTGCCAGCACAGACAGGGGGTCCTACGAGCAGTACTTC.

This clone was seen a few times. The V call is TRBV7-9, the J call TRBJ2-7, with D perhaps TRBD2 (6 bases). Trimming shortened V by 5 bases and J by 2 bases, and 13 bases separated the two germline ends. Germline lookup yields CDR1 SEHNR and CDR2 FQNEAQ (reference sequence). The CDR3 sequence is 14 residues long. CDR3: CASSGPGTPYEQYF. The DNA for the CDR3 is TGTGCCAGCAGCGGACCCGGGACTCCCTACGAGCAGTACTTC.

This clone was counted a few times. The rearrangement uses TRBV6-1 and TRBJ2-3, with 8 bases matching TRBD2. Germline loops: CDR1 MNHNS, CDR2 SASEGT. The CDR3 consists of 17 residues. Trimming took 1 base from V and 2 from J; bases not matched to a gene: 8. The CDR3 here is CASSEEVPGGSTDTQYF. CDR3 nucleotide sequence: TGTGCCAGCAGTGAAGAGGTTCCGGGAGGGTCCACAGATACGCAGTATTTT.

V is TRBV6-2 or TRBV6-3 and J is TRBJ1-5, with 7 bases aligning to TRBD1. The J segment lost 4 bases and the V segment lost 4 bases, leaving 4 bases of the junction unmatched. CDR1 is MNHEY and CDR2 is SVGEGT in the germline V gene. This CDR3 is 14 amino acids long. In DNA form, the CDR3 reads TGTGCCAGCAGTTTAGGACAGGTTAATCAGCCCCAGCATTTT. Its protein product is CASSLGQVNQPQHF.

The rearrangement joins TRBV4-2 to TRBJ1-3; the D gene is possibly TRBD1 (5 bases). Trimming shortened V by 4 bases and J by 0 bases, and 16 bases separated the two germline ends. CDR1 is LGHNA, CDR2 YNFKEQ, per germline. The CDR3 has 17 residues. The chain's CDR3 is CASSRLPQGYSGNTIYF. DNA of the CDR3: TGTGCCAGCAGCCGCCTCCCCCAGGGATACTCTGGAAACACCATATATTTT.

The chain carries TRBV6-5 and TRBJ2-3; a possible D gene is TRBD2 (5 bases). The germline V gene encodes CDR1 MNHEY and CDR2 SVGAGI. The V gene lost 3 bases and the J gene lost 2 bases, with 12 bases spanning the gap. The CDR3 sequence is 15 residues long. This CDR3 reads CASSYRGFPTDTQYF. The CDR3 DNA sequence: TGTGCCAGCAGTTATCGGGGATTTCCCACAGATACGCAGTATTTT.

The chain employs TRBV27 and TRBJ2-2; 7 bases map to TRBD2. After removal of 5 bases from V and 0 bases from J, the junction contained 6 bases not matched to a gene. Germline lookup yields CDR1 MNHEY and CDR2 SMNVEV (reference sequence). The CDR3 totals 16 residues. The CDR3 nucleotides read TGTGCCAGCAGTGCTAGCGGTGTCGCGAACACCGGGGAGCTGTTTTTT. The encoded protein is CASSASGVANTGELFF.

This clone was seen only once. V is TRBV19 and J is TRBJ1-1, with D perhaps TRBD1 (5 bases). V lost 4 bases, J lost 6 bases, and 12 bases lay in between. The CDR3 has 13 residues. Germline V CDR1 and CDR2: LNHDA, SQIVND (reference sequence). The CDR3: CASSTGDASEAFF. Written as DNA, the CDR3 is TGTGCCAGTAGTACCGGGGACGCATCTGAAGCTTTCTTT.

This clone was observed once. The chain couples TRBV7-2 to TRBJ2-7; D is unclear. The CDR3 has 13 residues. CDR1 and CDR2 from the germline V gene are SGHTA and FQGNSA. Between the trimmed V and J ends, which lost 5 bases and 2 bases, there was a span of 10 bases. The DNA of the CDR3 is TGTGCCAGCAGCCCTCCCGGTACCTACGAGCAGTACTTC. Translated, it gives CASSPPGTYEQYF.

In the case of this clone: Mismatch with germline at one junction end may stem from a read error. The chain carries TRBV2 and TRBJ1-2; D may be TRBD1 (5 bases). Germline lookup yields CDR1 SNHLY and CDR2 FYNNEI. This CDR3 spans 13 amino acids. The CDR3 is CASREAAGSGYTF. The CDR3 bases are TGTGCCAGCAGGGAAGCGGCAGGGTCTGGCTACACCTTC.

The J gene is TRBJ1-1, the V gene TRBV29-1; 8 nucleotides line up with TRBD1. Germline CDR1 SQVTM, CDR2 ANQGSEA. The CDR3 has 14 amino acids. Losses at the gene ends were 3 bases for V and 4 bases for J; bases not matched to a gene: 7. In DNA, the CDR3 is TGCAGCGTTGATGGACAGGGAGGTGGCACTGAAGCTTTCTTT. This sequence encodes CSVDGQGGGTEAFF.

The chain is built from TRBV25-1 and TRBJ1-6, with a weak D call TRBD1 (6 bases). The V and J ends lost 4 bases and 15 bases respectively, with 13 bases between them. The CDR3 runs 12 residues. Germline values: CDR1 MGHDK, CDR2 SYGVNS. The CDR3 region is CASSGWDKYLHF. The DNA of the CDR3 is TGTGCCAGCAGTGGATGGGACAAGTACCTCCACTTT.

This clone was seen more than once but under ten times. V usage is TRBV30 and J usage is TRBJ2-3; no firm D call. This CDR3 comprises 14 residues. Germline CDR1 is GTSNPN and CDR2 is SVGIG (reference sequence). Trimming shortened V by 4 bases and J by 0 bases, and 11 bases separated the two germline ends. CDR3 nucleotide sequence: TGTGCCTGGACGGTTTCTTTGAGCACAGATACGCAGTATTTT. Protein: CAWTVSLSTDTQYF.

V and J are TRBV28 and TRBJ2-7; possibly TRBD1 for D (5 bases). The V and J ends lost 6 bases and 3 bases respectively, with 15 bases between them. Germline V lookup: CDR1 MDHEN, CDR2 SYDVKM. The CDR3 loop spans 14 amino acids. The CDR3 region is CASSQPTAFYEQYF. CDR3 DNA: TGTGCCAGCAGCCAACCGACAGCTTTCTACGAGCAGTACTTC.

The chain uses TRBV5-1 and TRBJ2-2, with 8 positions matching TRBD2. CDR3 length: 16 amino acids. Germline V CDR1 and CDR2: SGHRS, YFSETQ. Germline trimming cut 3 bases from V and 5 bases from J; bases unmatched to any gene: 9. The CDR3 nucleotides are TGCGCCAGCAGCTCAGGACTAGCCCGGGTTACCGGGGAGCTGTTTTTT. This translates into CASSSGLARVTGELFF.